Each of the 21 T cell receptor beta chains below was sequenced from the same sample in a study of response to subunit inactivated influenza vaccine. TCRdb used MiXCR to reprocess the RT-PCR reads, holding one entry per CDR3 protein. The sample lists a few hundred thousand distinct CDR3 sequences, about a fifth occurring once. The material sequenced was PBMCs from blood, taken less than 22 months after vaccination. These receptors originate from a man between 50 and 69 years old who received an inactivated influenza vaccine.

This clonotype was recorded many times. The rearrangement uses TRBV20-1 and TRBJ1-2, with a tentative D call TRBD1 (5 bases). With 3 bases removed from V and 4 bases from J, the gap between germline ends came to 12 bases. The CDR3 runs 13 residues. Germline CDR1 is DFQATT and CDR2 is SNEGSKA (reference sequence). This CDR3 reads CSARRREAYGYTF. As DNA, the CDR3 is TGCAGTGCTAGGCGCAGGGAGGCCTATGGCTACACCTTC.

This clonotype was counted between two and nine times. The chain carries TRBV29-1 and TRBJ2-3; D ambiguous. CDR3 length equals 13 residues. The ends were cut back, 7 bases at V and 2 bases at J, with 13 bases in the middle. Per the germline V gene, CDR1 is SQVTM and CDR2 is ANQGSEA. CDR3 amino acids: CSAEGRFTDTQYF. The CDR3, as DNA: TGCAGCGCGGAAGGGCGGTTCACAGATACGCAGTATTTT.

V and J are TRBV28 and TRBJ2-3; TRBD1 matches at 7 bases. V lost 8 bases, J lost 4 bases, and 9 bases stayed unmatched. Germline-derived CDR1 and CDR2 are MDHEN and SYDVKM. CDR3 length equals 14 residues. The CDR3 here is CASGSRGMSDTQYF. CDR3 nucleotide sequence: TGTGCCAGCGGATCCAGGGGGATGTCAGATACGCAGTATTTT. The variable domain in full, with the rest retrieved from reference TRBV28 and TRBJ2-3, is DVKVTQSSRYLVKRTGEKVFLECVQDMDHENMFWYRQDPGLGLRLIYFSYDVKMKEKGDIPEGYSVSREKKERFSLILESASTNQTSMYLCASGSRGMSDTQYFGPGTRLTVL.

The chain couples TRBV28 to TRBJ2-7; D tentatively fits TRBD1 or TRBD2 (5 bases each). This CDR3 is 13 amino acids long. CDR1 is MDHEN, CDR2 SYDVKM, per germline. V was pared by 3 bases and J by 7 bases, with 13 bases between. The CDR3 region is CASSFINEGEQYF. The DNA of the CDR3 is TGTGCCAGCAGTTTTATTAACGAGGGGGAGCAGTACTTC.

This clonotype was seen a handful of times. The rearrangement links TRBV5-1 to TRBJ2-1; 11 nucleotides align to TRBD2. The CDR3 extends over 15 amino acids. Germline CDR1 is SGHRS and CDR2 is YFSETQ. The trim removed 3 bases at V and 3 bases at J, leaving 2 bases unmatched. The DNA of the CDR3 is TGCGCCAGCAGCTCGGGACTAGCGGACTACAATGAGCAGTTCTTC. Translating gives CASSSGLADYNEQFF.

The gene calls are TRBV6-5 and TRBJ2-2; D may be TRBD1 (5 bases). Germline V gene data show CDR1 as MNHEY and CDR2 as SVGAGI. The CDR3 length is 15 residues. V gave up 5 bases and J gave up 8 bases, with 18 bases separating them. The CDR3, as DNA: TGTGCCAGCAGTCACCCGGCCAGGGATCCGGGGGAGCTGTTTTTT. Encoded protein: CASSHPARDPGELFF.

This clonotype was detected a few times. This rearrangement joins TRBV20-1 to TRBJ1-1, with 7 bases matching TRBD1. Germline lookup yields CDR1 DFQATT and CDR2 SNEGSKA (reference sequence). After removal of 4 bases from V and 6 bases from J, the junction contained 11 bases not matched to a gene. The CDR3 spans 14 residues. This chain's CDR3 is CSAKVGNRGAEAFF. CDR3 bases: TGCAGTGCTAAGGTCGGTAACAGGGGCGCTGAAGCTTTCTTT.

V gene TRBV5-4 combines with J gene TRBJ2-1, with D unclear. Germline loops: CDR1 SGHNT, CDR2 YYREEE (reference sequence). CDR3 length equals 13 residues. The V and J ends lost 3 bases and 6 bases respectively, with 10 bases between them. The CDR3 nucleotides are TGTGCCAGCAGCTCCCCAAATGGCAATGAGCAGTTCTTC. This codes for CASSSPNGNEQFF.

The rearrangement joins TRBV9 to TRBJ1-5; D call uncertain. Germline CDR1 and CDR2: SGDLS and YYNGEE. Trimming pared 4 bases from V and 3 bases from J, leaving 11 bases between. The CDR3 spans 14 residues. The CDR3 sequence is CASSPKIDNQPQHF. For the CDR3, the DNA is TGTGCCAGCAGCCCCAAGATAGACAATCAGCCCCAGCATTTT.

This clonotype occurred many times. The CDR3 loop is CASSLGGDRVYGYTF. In DNA form, the CDR3 reads TGCGCCAGCAGCTTGGGTGGGGACAGGGTCTATGGCTACACCTTC. V is TRBV5-1 and J is TRBJ1-2, with 9 bases matching TRBD1. The V gene end was trimmed by 0 bases and the J gene end by 4 bases; junction bases not matched to a gene: 4. Germline CDR1 and CDR2: SGHRS and YFSETQ. CDR3 length: 15 residues.

This clonotype was detected a few times. The chain has TRBV7-9 and TRBJ2-2; TRBD1 agrees at 9 bases. The junction had 5 bases not matched to a gene; V was cut back by 10 bases and J by 2 bases. The CDR3 extends over 14 amino acids. CDR1 is SEHNR, CDR2 FQNEAQ, per germline (reference sequence). The CDR3 spells CANLQGANTGELFF. The CDR3 DNA reads as TGTGCCAACCTACAGGGGGCAAACACCGGGGAGCTGTTTTTT.

This chain connects TRBV7-9 to TRBJ2-5; 8 nucleotides align to TRBD2. Germline V gene lookup returns CDR1 SEHNR and CDR2 FQNEAQ (reference sequence). J was trimmed by 0 bases and V by 4 bases; bases with no gene match: 10. The CDR3 loop spans 17 amino acids. The CDR3 DNA reads as TGTGCCAGCAGCTCCCGGATAGCGGGGCAAAACCAAGAGACCCAGTACTTC. As protein: CASSSRIAGQNQETQYF.

This clonotype has just a few counts. This chain links TRBV12-3 or TRBV12-4 with TRBJ1-5; 7 bases line up with TRBD1. J lost 0 bases, V lost 10 bases, and 6 bases had no gene match. The CDR3 spans 14 residues. The CDR3 loop reads CATKQGSSNQPQHF. CDR3 DNA: TGTGCCACCAAACAGGGGTCTAGCAATCAGCCCCAGCATTTT.

This clonotype has a handful of counts. The V gene is TRBV20-1, the J gene TRBJ1-1; tentatively, D is TRBD1 (5 bases). Germline V lookup: CDR1 DFQATT, CDR2 SNEGSKA (reference sequence). This CDR3 has 17 residues. The ends were cut back, 0 bases at V and 0 bases at J, with 17 bases in the middle. DNA of the CDR3: TGCAGTGCTAGAGACGCCGGGGCCCAGGGCATGAACACTGAAGCTTTCTTT. Translation: CSARDAGAQGMNTEAFF.

The chain is built from TRBV24-1 and TRBJ2-1, with D possibly being TRBD1 (6 bases). The V end lost 1 base, the J end lost 12 bases, and 9 bases lay between the germline ends. CDR3 length: 12 residues. Germline CDR1 KGHDR, CDR2 SFDVKD. The CDR3 DNA sequence: TGTGCCACCAGTGATTTCCGAGGGGGGCAGTTCTTC. It yields the protein CATSDFRGGQFF.

The chain is built from TRBV7-2 and TRBJ2-4; no reliable D call. This CDR3 has 17 residues. The germline CDR1 and CDR2 sequences are SGHTA and FQGNSA. V shed 2 bases and J shed 0 bases, with 14 bases lying between them. The CDR3, as DNA: TGTGCCAGCAGCTTAAGGGCCTTCGGATTAGCCAAAAACATTCAGTACTTC. Protein sequence: CASSLRAFGLAKNIQYF.

The genes are TRBV28 and TRBJ2-3; TRBD1 matches at 9 bases. The length of the CDR3 is 17 residues. Unmatched junction bases numbered 9, after V lost 5 bases and J lost 0 bases. Germline V CDR1 and CDR2: MDHEN, SYDVKM. For the CDR3, the DNA is TGTGCCAGCAGTACACCAAACAGGGGGCTGAGCACAGATACGCAGTATTTT. Translating it yields CASSTPNRGLSTDTQYF.

This clonotype was counted a single time. This chain uses TRBV7-8 with TRBJ2-3; either TRBD1 or TRBD2 may fit D (6 bases each). The CDR3 length is 14 residues. CDR1 and CDR2 (germline): SGHVS, FQNEAQ. Written as DNA, the CDR3 is TGTGCTACTAGTTTCCGGGGGCATGGAGATACGCAGTATTTT. Its protein product is CATSFRGHGDTQYF. The whole variable domain, remainder taken from reference TRBV7-8 and TRBJ2-3, is GAGVSQSPRYKVAKRGQDVALRCDPISGHVSLFWYQQALGQGPEFLTYFQNEAQLDKSGLPSDRFFAERPEGSVSTLKIQRTQQEDSAVYLCATSFRGHGDTQYFGPGTRLTVL.

A few counts support this clonotype. This rearrangement joins TRBV2 to TRBJ1-3, with D possibly being TRBD1 (6 bases). The CDR3 loop spans 13 amino acids. V lost 11 bases and J 0 bases, leaving 11 bases between the germline ends. Germline lookup yields CDR1 SNHLY and CDR2 FYNNEI. The CDR3 reads CALGGSSGNTIYF. DNA for the CDR3: TGTGCCCTAGGGGGGAGCTCTGGAAACACCATATATTTT.

The sample holds many counts of this clonotype. The genes are TRBV18 and TRBJ1-1; no firm D call. V gave up 0 bases and J gave up 1 base, with 18 bases separating them. The V gene's germline CDR1 is KGHSH and CDR2 LQKENI. The CDR3 is 18 residues long. The chain's CDR3 is CASSPPLKTWAPNTEAFF. The CDR3 DNA follows: TGTGCCAGCTCACCACCTTTGAAAACCTGGGCCCCGAACACTGAAGCTTTCTTT.

The chain employs TRBV5-1 and TRBJ1-1; no clear D gene. In germline, CDR1 is SGHRS, CDR2 YFSETQ. V was trimmed by 4 bases and J by 0 bases, leaving 16 bases between them. The length of the CDR3 is 16 residues. CDR3 nucleotide sequence: TGCGCCAGCAGCCCGAGGAGGGCAGCCATGAACACTGAAGCTTTCTTT. This translates into CASSPRRAAMNTEAFF.